Shown below are 20 T cell receptor beta chains from a single sample sequenced in a study of T cell responses to AZD1222 COVID-19 vaccine. Assay used: immunoSEQ multiplex PCR; TCRdb lists only in-frame clones, some missing. The data contain 150,000 to 190,000 clones, approximately 91% of them singletons. The sequences come from peripheral blood, collected 28 days after the second AZD1222 dose. The origin of the receptors is an adult who received the AZD1222 COVID-19 vaccine.

The chain uses TRBV30 and TRBJ2-7, with a possible D match to TRBD1 (6 bases). The CDR3 runs 16 residues. Germline V gene lookup returns CDR1 GTSNPN and CDR2 SVGIG (reference sequence). The germline V and J ends were trimmed by 4 bases and 3 bases, with 22 bases remaining between them. CDR3 sequence reads: CAWNQGLTGNFYEQYF. The CDR3 region has the DNA TGTGCCTGGAACCAAGGGCTGACAGGAAATTTCTACGAGCAGTACTTC.

The rearrangement uses TRBV9 and TRBJ2-1; TRBD1 agrees at 9 bases. Germline V gene lookup returns CDR1 SGDLS and CDR2 YYNGEE. The CDR3 covers 16 residues. Germline trimming cut 3 bases from V and 6 bases from J; bases unmatched to any gene: 10. CDR3 amino acids: CASSASGTGRANEQFF. CDR3 sequence (DNA): TGTGCCAGCAGCGCGTCCGGGACAGGGAGGGCCAATGAGCAGTTCTTC.

The CDR3 loop reads CATSPDRVEAGELFF. The CDR3 DNA sequence: TGTGCCACCAGTCCAGACAGGGTGGAGGCCGGGGAGCTGTTTTTT. The J gene is TRBJ2-2, the V gene TRBV15, with TRBD1 matching over 7 bases. This CDR3 contains 15 residues. Trimming cost V 6 bases and J 6 bases; bases outside gene matches: 10. Germline CDR1 LNHNV, CDR2 YYDKDF (reference sequence).

The CDR3 DNA sequence: TGTGCCAGCAGCTTAGGGACAGGGACCTATGGCTACACCTTC. As protein: CASSLGTGTYGYTF. The chain has TRBV7-9 and TRBJ1-2; TRBD1 aligns across 8 bases. There are 14 residues in the CDR3. Germline V gene sequence: CDR1 SEHNR, CDR2 FQNEAQ (reference sequence). V lost 1 base to trimming and J lost 4 bases; unmatched junction nucleotides: 2.

At least ten counts were recorded for this clone. Within the sample, other DNA sequences also encode this same CDR3. The chain uses TRBV15 and TRBJ1-5; TRBD1 matches 12 bases. The CDR3 extends over 17 amino acids. Losses at the gene ends were 1 base for V and 7 bases for J; bases not matched to a gene: 8. CDR1 is LNHNV, CDR2 YYDKDF, per germline (reference sequence). The CDR3 loop is CATSRGGTGGRSQPQHF. In nucleotides, the CDR3 is TGTGCCACCAGCAGAGGGGGGACAGGGGGCCGTTCGCAGCCCCAGCATTTT.

The gene calls are TRBV5-1 and TRBJ1-4; TRBD1 matches at 7 bases. Germline CDR1 SGHRS, CDR2 YFSETQ. The junction had 7 bases not matched to a gene; V was cut back by 4 bases and J by 7 bases. The CDR3 loop spans 14 amino acids. The CDR3 protein is CASSLGTASEKLFF. The CDR3 DNA follows: TGCGCCAGCAGCCTCGGGACAGCTAGTGAAAAACTGTTTTTT.

V gene TRBV4-1 combines with J gene TRBJ1-1; D unresolved. Per germline, CDR1 MGHRA and CDR2 YSYEKL. This CDR3 region has 12 residues. V dropped 0 bases and J dropped 7 bases, with 6 bases sitting between them. The CDR3 spells CASSQERSEAFF. DNA for the CDR3: TGCGCCAGCAGCCAAGAAAGAAGTGAAGCTTTCTTT.

This chain connects TRBV14 to TRBJ2-1; 9 nucleotides align to TRBD2. V trimming: 4 bases; J trimming: 2 bases; junction bases outside the gene matches: 3. Germline CDR1 SGHDN, CDR2 FVKESK. The CDR3 runs to 15 residues. CDR3 coding DNA: TGTGCCAGCAGCCCAAAGCGGGGGGCCTACAATGAGCAGTTCTTC. This encodes CASSPKRGAYNEQFF.

The J gene is TRBJ1-1, the V gene TRBV21-1; the D call in the table, TRBD1, was not verified against the DNA. TRBV21-1 is noted as a pseudogene. This CDR3 spans 13 amino acids. The CDR3 coding sequence is TGTGCCAGCAGGAACCCCCAGGGGGCCGAAGCTTTCTTT. Protein sequence: CASRNPQGAEAFF.

This chain joins TRBV7-9 and TRBJ2-1, with D possibly matching TRBD2 (6 bases). Germline V CDR1 and CDR2: SEHNR, FQNEAQ (reference sequence). The CDR3 extends over 15 amino acids. Trimming removed 7 bases at V and 0 bases at J, with 13 bases between. In DNA form, the CDR3 reads TGTGCCAGCACCCATAGCGGAAACTCCTACAATGAGCAGTTCTTC. It translates to CASTHSGNSYNEQFF.

The rearrangement links TRBV2 to TRBJ1-3; tentatively, D is TRBD1 (6 bases). This CDR3 is 15 amino acids long. V was cut by 10 bases and J by 0 bases, with 16 bases left in between. CDR1 and CDR2 (germline): SNHLY, FYNNEI. Here the CDR3 DNA reads TGTGCCACCACACTCCGGGACAACTCTGGAAACACCATATATTTT. It specifies CATTLRDNSGNTIYF.

The rearrangement joins TRBV2 to TRBJ1-2; tentatively, D is TRBD1 (6 bases). Trimming removed 6 bases from V and 3 bases from J, with 11 bases in between. The CDR3 is made up of 13 amino acids. Germline assignment: CDR1 SNHLY and CDR2 FYNNEI. In DNA form, the CDR3 reads TGTGCCAGCAGGAACAGGGACCACTATGGCTACACCTTC. Protein product: CASRNRDHYGYTF.

The CDR3 DNA reads as TGTGCCAGCAGCTTAGATCGTTGGGACAAGACCCCTTCTGGAAACACCATATATTTT. This translates into CASSLDRWDKTPSGNTIYF. The chain couples TRBV11-2 to TRBJ1-3; D may be TRBD1 (6 bases). This CDR3 is built from 19 residues. Between the trimmed V and J ends, which lost 0 bases and 1 base, there was a span of 19 bases. CDR1 and CDR2 from the germline V gene are SGHAT and FQNNGV.

J is TRBJ2-1 and V is TRBV10-3, with 9 nucleotides matching TRBD1. Looked up from germline, CDR1 is ENHRY and CDR2 is SYGVKD. Trimming removed 10 bases from V and 4 bases from J; junction bases left unmatched: 5. CDR3 length equals 13 residues. The CDR3 nucleotides read TGTGCCACGGGGACAGGGACGTACAATGAGCAGTTCTTC. Its protein is CATGTGTYNEQFF.

The rearrangement links TRBV18 to TRBJ1-4; D call uncertain. V lost 3 bases and J lost 4, with 12 bases in between. Germline-derived CDR1 and CDR2 are KGHSH and LQKENI. There are 15 residues in the CDR3. CDR3 nucleotide sequence: TGTGCCAGCTCACCCCGACGGCAACTTAATGAAAAACTGTTTTTT. It encodes CASSPRRQLNEKLFF.

The chain joins TRBV27 to TRBJ1-2; 10 bases align to TRBD1. Germline V gene sequence: CDR1 MNHEY, CDR2 SMNVEV (reference sequence). This CDR3 contains 15 residues. V was clipped by 2 bases and J by 2 bases; unmatched bases: 2. CDR3 sequence: CASSLAGQGNYGYTF. The CDR3 nucleotides are TGTGCCAGCAGTTTAGCGGGACAGGGGAACTATGGCTACACCTTC.

J is TRBJ1-5 and V is TRBV6-1; D unclear. Germline V gives CDR1 MNHNS, CDR2 SASEGT. V lost 3 bases and J lost 0, with 6 bases in between. The CDR3 is 14 amino acids. The CDR3: CASSERSSNQPQHF. The CDR3 DNA reads TGTGCCAGCAGTGAGAGGAGTAGCAATCAGCCCCAGCATTTT.

The chain has TRBV25-1 and TRBJ2-1, with D tentatively TRBD1 (5 bases). This CDR3 contains 12 residues. V dropped 9 bases and J dropped 5 bases, with 11 bases sitting between them. Germline CDR1 reads MGHDK; CDR2 reads SYGVNS. CDR3 region: CASQGPNNEQFF. Written as DNA, the CDR3 is TGTGCCAGTCAGGGTCCCAACAATGAGCAGTTCTTC.

The V call is TRBV28, the J call TRBJ2-2, with a possible D match to TRBD1 (5 bases). Looked up from germline, CDR1 is MDHEN and CDR2 is SYDVKM. This CDR3 region has 15 residues. Trimming left V 5 bases short and J 7 bases short, with 17 bases between. The DNA for the CDR3 is TGTGCCAGCAGTCTCTCGGCCACAGGAAACGGGGAGCTGTTTTTT. Protein product: CASSLSATGNGELFF. The complete variable domain, with remaining parts taken from reference TRBV28 and TRBJ2-2, reads DVKVTQSSRYLVKRTGEKVFLECVQDMDHENMFWYRQDPGLGLRLIYFSYDVKMKEKGDIPEGYSVSREKKERFSLILESASTNQTSMYLCASSLSATGNGELFFGEGSRLTVL.

This clone appeared a single time. The rearrangement uses TRBV27 and TRBJ1-5; no definite D call. This CDR3 comprises 16 residues. Germline V gene data show CDR1 as MNHEY and CDR2 as SMNVEV (reference sequence). Trimming removed 5 bases from V and 3 bases from J, with 17 bases in between. The CDR3, as DNA: TGTGCCAGCAGTCCGTCCCCAGGACCCTACAATCAGCCCCAGCATTTT. This translates into CASSPSPGPYNQPQHF.